The following is a T cell receptor (beta chain) sequence with its context. The data originate from a study of T cell changes during pregnancy in multiple sclerosis. Using immunoSEQ multiplex PCR, the repertoire was profiled, and TCRdb retains in-frame clones only, with some absent. The profile covers approximately 70,000 clones, with more than 90% appearing a single time and about 2% taken by the ten largest. V shed 1 base and J 1 base; nucleotides not matched to a gene: 15. The CDR3 has 20 amino acids. Germline CDR1 reads LNHNV; CDR2 reads YYDKDF (reference sequence). The sample consisted of peripheral blood, taken in the second trimester of pregnancy. The chain recombines TRBV15 with TRBJ2-5; TRBD2 matches 10 bases. This sequence was found in a female donor with multiple sclerosis, enrolled in a pregnancy study. CDR3 in amino acids: CATSRGTFASGRLLQETQYF. The DNA for the CDR3 is TGTGCCACCAGCAGAGGGACTTTTGCTAGCGGGAGACTCCTCCAAGAGACCCAGTACTTC.